These 13 T cell receptor beta chains originate from one sample sequenced in a study of blood T cell repertoires in COVID-19. Assay used: immunoSEQ multiplex PCR; TCRdb lists only in-frame clones, some missing. The repertoire includes 200,000 to 250,000 clones, roughly 85% of them detected once, and 3.5% to 4% sits in the top ten. The specimen sequenced was PBMCs or T cells enriched from blood (not recorded which). The receptors were sampled from a woman between 40 and 50 years old with acute COVID-19.

The chain recombines TRBV4-1 with TRBJ2-7, with 7 bases that match TRBD2. V lost 1 base, J lost 5 bases, and 5 bases stayed unmatched. The germline gives CDR1 MGHRA, CDR2 YSYEKL. The CDR3 length is 14 residues. The CDR3 protein is CASSQVTSVNEQYF. In nucleotides, the CDR3 is TGCGCCAGCAGCCAAGTCACTAGCGTGAACGAGCAGTACTTC.

This sequence joins TRBV29-1 and TRBJ2-3, with 8 nucleotides matching TRBD1. CDR1 is SQVTM and CDR2 is ANQGSEA in the germline V gene. V dropped 1 base and J dropped 5; count of bases not matched to a gene: 8. The CDR3 is 15 residues long. Here the CDR3 DNA reads TGCAGCGTTGAAGCAGGGGGCATAGTGGGAGATACGCAGTATTTT. Translation gives CSVEAGGIVGDTQYF.

The chain employs TRBV14 and TRBJ1-6, with a possible D match to TRBD1 (6 bases). The length of the CDR3 is 15 residues. The V end lost 1 base, the J end lost 5 bases, and 9 bases lay between the germline ends. Germline V gives CDR1 SGHDN, CDR2 FVKESK. DNA of the CDR3: TGTGCCAGCAGCCAAGTACAGGGTGATAATTCACCCCTCCACTTT. This encodes CASSQVQGDNSPLHF.

The V gene is TRBV6-2 or TRBV6-3, the J gene TRBJ2-1; 9 positions match TRBD2. Germline-derived CDR1 and CDR2 are MNHEY and SVGEGT. The CDR3 has 16 amino acids. J was trimmed by 4 bases and V by 0 bases; bases with no gene match: 4. CDR3 in amino acids: CASSYSGTSRYNEQFF. DNA of the CDR3: TGTGCCAGCAGTTACTCCGGGACTAGCCGTTACAATGAGCAGTTCTTC.

In its sample, this clone was seen once. The chain uses TRBV19 and TRBJ2-2; D unresolved. Germline assignment: CDR1 LNHDA and CDR2 SQIVND (reference sequence). Between the trimmed V and J ends, which lost 3 bases and 5 bases, there was a span of 7 bases. The CDR3 consists of 13 residues. This chain's CDR3 is CASSIPPTGELFF. CDR3 DNA: TGTGCCAGTAGTATCCCCCCGACCGGGGAGCTGTTTTTT.

The chain recombines TRBV19 with TRBJ2-7; 7 nucleotides match TRBD1. Per the germline V gene, CDR1 is LNHDA and CDR2 is SQIVND (reference sequence). The CDR3 sequence is 16 residues long. V lost 4 bases and J lost 3; bases outside the gene matches: 12. CDR3 in DNA: TGTGCCAGTAGTAGCCTACAGGGGATGGGCCTCTACGAGCAGTACTTC. It codes for CASSSLQGMGLYEQYF.

This clone was seen just once. The chain has TRBV9 and TRBJ2-7, with D unclear. The CDR3 contains 14 residues. Germline CDR1 is SGDLS and CDR2 is YYNGEE. V gave up 0 bases and J gave up 2 bases, with 9 bases separating them. The CDR3 spells CASSVAPGTYEQYF. The CDR3 region has the DNA TGTGCCAGCAGCGTAGCTCCAGGCACCTACGAGCAGTACTTC.

The gene calls are TRBV7-2 and TRBJ2-2; 8 nucleotides line up with TRBD1. Germline V gene sequence: CDR1 SGHTA, CDR2 FQGNSA. Unmatched junction bases numbered 6, after V lost 7 bases and J lost 2 bases. This CDR3 spans 15 amino acids. The CDR3 region is CASKAGTGNTGELFF. As DNA, the CDR3 is TGTGCCAGCAAAGCCGGGACAGGCAACACCGGGGAGCTGTTTTTT.

CDR3 in DNA: TGTGCCAGCAGCCCCCCCCTAGCGAGAAATCGGGGAGAGACCCAGTACTTC. It codes for CASSPPLARNRGETQYF. The chain employs TRBV28 and TRBJ2-5; D perhaps matches TRBD2 (6 bases). The CDR3 runs 17 residues. Deletions cut 6 bases from V and 4 bases from J, with 24 bases between. Germline CDR1 reads MDHEN; CDR2 reads SYDVKM.

The V call is TRBV18, the J call TRBJ2-3; 10 bases are shared with TRBD2. Germline values: CDR1 KGHSH, CDR2 LQKENI. The CDR3 length is 14 residues. V shed 5 bases and J 1 base; nucleotides not matched to a gene: 0. The CDR3: CASSGTSGTDTQYF. The CDR3 region has the DNA TGTGCCAGCTCAGGGACTAGCGGCACAGATACGCAGTATTTT.

This sequence joins TRBV29-1 and TRBJ2-2; 9 bases match TRBD2. Germline-derived CDR1 and CDR2 are SQVTM and ANQGSEA. The V gene end was trimmed by 4 bases and the J gene end by 6 bases; junction bases not matched to a gene: 9. The CDR3 runs 15 residues. The CDR3 spells CSVVRGGRGAGELFF. In nucleotides, the CDR3 is TGCAGCGTTGTGAGGGGCGGGAGGGGTGCCGGGGAGCTGTTTTTT.

The sample holds one count of this clone. The genes are TRBV11-3 and TRBJ2-7, with TRBD1 identical over 7 bases. The germline V gene has CDR1 SGHNT and CDR2 YENEEA. Trimming took 7 bases from V and 3 from J; bases not matched to a gene: 9. CDR3 size: 14 residues. The DNA of the CDR3 is TGTGCCAGCACCCCCCGGGACAGAGGCTACGAGCAGTACTTC. The encoded protein is CASTPRDRGYEQYF.

This clone has only one observation. The V call is TRBV5-8, the J call TRBJ1-3, with 10 bases lining up with TRBD1. Germline assignment: CDR1 SGHTS and CDR2 YDEGEE. This CDR3 is 17 amino acids long. V shed 1 base and J 4 bases; nucleotides not matched to a gene: 8. CDR3 amino acids: CASSLPTQTGGGNTIYF. CDR3 sequence (DNA): TGTGCCAGCAGCTTGCCCACTCAGACAGGGGGCGGAAACACCATATATTTT.